This passage covers 16 T cell receptor beta chains from one sample sequenced in a study of blood T cell repertoires in COVID-19. Assay used: immunoSEQ multiplex PCR; TCRdb lists only in-frame clones, some missing. The sample lists approximately 130,000 clones; 85% to 90% were seen once. Sequencing was done on a sample of peripheral blood. The receptors come from a man in his forties or fifties with active COVID-19.

This chain joins TRBV23-1 and TRBJ1-4; the D gene is possibly TRBD1 (6 bases). TRBV23-1 is identified as an open reading frame with a role that is uncertain. CDR3 length equals 16 residues. V was clipped by 3 bases and J by 4 bases, with 15 bases between them. The CDR3 coding sequence is TGCGCCAGCAGTCACGCTGTGGAGACAGGTAATGAAAAACTGTTTTTT. Translating it yields CASSHAVETGNEKLFF.

The gene calls are TRBV5-6 and TRBJ2-6; TRBD1 might be the D (5 bases). The CDR3 is 13 residues long. Germline loops: CDR1 SGHDT, CDR2 YYEEEE. V lost 5 bases, J lost 4 bases, and 7 bases lay in between. The CDR3 DNA sequence: TGTGCCAGCAGGGACACCGGGGCCAACGTCCTGACTTTC. This translates into CASRDTGANVLTF.

V is TRBV12-5 and J is TRBJ2-2, with D possibly being TRBD2 (7 bases). V lost 2 bases, J lost 7 bases, and 20 bases lay in between. The CDR3 covers 17 residues. The germline V gene has CDR1 LGHNT and CDR2 FRNRAP. The CDR3 sequence is CASGLPRGGAVVGELFF. CDR3 DNA sequence: TGTGCTAGTGGTTTGCCGCGAGGGGGGGCCGTCGTCGGGGAGCTGTTTTTT.

CDR3 DNA: TGTGCCAGCAGTTACGGAGGCAGTAACTATGGCTACACCTTC. This codes for CASSYGGSNYGYTF. The gene calls are TRBV6-2 or TRBV6-3 and TRBJ1-2; unclear D gene. Germline V gives CDR1 MNHEY, CDR2 SVGEGT. V shed 2 bases and J shed 1 base, with 8 bases lying between them. This CDR3 contains 14 residues.

In DNA, the CDR3 is TGTGCTAGTGGCCGAAGGGAGGGTCAGCCATATGGCTACACCTTC. Encoded protein: CASGRREGQPYGYTF. This rearrangement joins TRBV12-5 to TRBJ1-2; D not resolved. Per germline, CDR1 LGHNT and CDR2 FRNRAP. This CDR3 spans 15 amino acids. V lost 6 bases and J 5 bases, leaving 19 bases between the germline ends.

The V and J genes are TRBV2 and TRBJ2-3, with 8 bases that match TRBD2. The CDR3 is 15 amino acids. The V gene's germline CDR1 is SNHLY and CDR2 FYNNEI. With V trimmed by 4 bases and J by 3 bases, 6 bases remained unmatched. CDR3 residues: CASSAGLGSTDTQYF. The CDR3 nucleotides are TGTGCCAGCAGTGCGGGACTAGGGAGTACAGATACGCAGTATTTT.

J is TRBJ2-5 and V is TRBV4-1; 12 bases are shared with TRBD2. The V gene's germline CDR1 is MGHRA and CDR2 YSYEKL. J lost 4 bases, V lost 0 bases, and 18 bases had no gene match. This CDR3 comprises 21 residues. CDR3 protein: CASSQDPYLAGGPGIRETQYF. CDR3 nucleotides: TGCGCCAGCAGCCAAGATCCCTATCTAGCGGGGGGGCCTGGGATTAGAGAGACCCAGTACTTC.

This sequence joins TRBV9 and TRBJ2-5; 12 bases are a match to TRBD2. CDR1 SGDLS and CDR2 YYNGEE come from the germline V gene. This CDR3 has 16 amino acids. J gave up 5 bases and V 3 bases, and 8 bases lay outside the gene matches. CDR3 protein: CASSAGLAGTWETQYF. Written as DNA, the CDR3 is TGTGCCAGCAGCGCCGGACTAGCGGGGACTTGGGAGACCCAGTACTTC.

The chain recombines TRBV2 with TRBJ1-2; perhaps TRBD1 as D (6 bases). There are 12 residues in the CDR3. CDR1 and CDR2 from the germline V gene are SNHLY and FYNNEI. The V and J ends lost 9 bases and 8 bases respectively, with 16 bases between them. CDR3 DNA: TGTGCCAGTAGGGTAGACAGGAACGGCTACACCTTC. It translates to CASRVDRNGYTF. The whole variable domain, remainder taken from reference TRBV2 and TRBJ1-2, is EPEVTQTPSHQVTQMGQEVILRCVPISNHLYFYWYRQILGQKVEFLVSFYNNEISEKSEIFDDQFSVERPDGSNFTLKIRSTKLEDSAMYFCASRVDRNGYTFGSGTRLTVV.

The chain links TRBV12-5 to TRBJ2-1; D gene ambiguous. This CDR3 is 11 amino acids long. V was trimmed by 5 bases and J by 5 bases, leaving 4 bases between them. Per the germline V gene, CDR1 is LGHNT and CDR2 is FRNRAP. The CDR3 bases are TGTGCTAGTGGTCGGGACAATGAGCAGTTCTTC. This encodes CASGRDNEQFF. The variable domain in full, with the rest retrieved from reference TRBV12-5 and TRBJ2-1, is DARVTQTPRHKVTEMGQEVTMRCQPILGHNTVFWYRQTMMQGLELLAYFRNRAPLDDSGMPKDRFSAEMPDATLATLKIQPSEPRDSAVYFCASGRDNEQFFGPGTRLTVL.

The chain joins TRBV18 to TRBJ1-3; the D is unclear. Trimming stripped 3 bases from V and 0 bases from J, with 6 bases between. The V gene's germline CDR1 is KGHSH and CDR2 LQKENI. The CDR3 is 14 amino acids. CDR3 DNA: TGTGCCAGCTCACCGACTATCTCTGGAAACACCATATATTTT. Protein sequence: CASSPTISGNTIYF.

The rearrangement uses TRBV15 and TRBJ2-3; 7 bases are a match to TRBD2. Losses at the gene ends were 1 base for V and 0 bases for J; bases not matched to a gene: 13. This CDR3 has 19 amino acids. Germline V gene lookup returns CDR1 LNHNV and CDR2 YYDKDF (reference sequence). The CDR3 nucleotides read TGTGCCACCAGCAGAGTTCGTTTAGGTTTGGGGGGGAGCACAGATACGCAGTATTTT. It specifies CATSRVRLGLGGSTDTQYF.

This clone was seen more than once but under ten times. This chain links TRBV30 with TRBJ2-7, with a tentative D call TRBD1 (6 bases). The CDR3 spans 12 residues. Germline lookup yields CDR1 GTSNPN and CDR2 SVGIG (reference sequence). The ends were cut back, 3 bases at V and 3 bases at J, with 9 bases in the middle. CDR3 in DNA: TGTGCCTGGAGCGCAGGGGACTACGAGCAGTACTTC. Translated, it gives CAWSAGDYEQYF. Drawing the rest from reference TRBV30 and TRBJ2-7, the complete variable domain is SQTIHQWPATLVQPVGSPLSLECTVEGTSNPNLYWYRQAAGRGLQLLFYSVGIGQISSEVPQNLSASRPQDRQFILSSKKLLLSDSGFYLCAWSAGDYEQYFGPGTRLTVT.

In this sample, this clone turned up a few times. The rearrangement links TRBV5-1 to TRBJ1-1, with D possibly TRBD1 on 5 matching bases. CDR1 SGHRS and CDR2 YFSETQ come from the germline V gene. This CDR3 region has 15 residues. V dropped 4 bases and J dropped 1 base, with 14 bases sitting between them. The DNA of the CDR3 is TGCGCCAGCAGCCCCCGGGGAGGGGAGAACACTGAAGCTTTCTTT. Amino acid sequence: CASSPRGGENTEAFF.

The chain joins TRBV4-3 to TRBJ2-3; tentatively, D is TRBD2 (6 bases). The V end lost 0 bases, the J end lost 6 bases, and 19 bases lay between the germline ends. The germline V gene has CDR1 LGHNA and CDR2 YSLEER. The CDR3 loop spans 17 amino acids. The CDR3 loop reads CASSQDRRGLGSDTQYF. The CDR3 bases are TGCGCCAGCAGCCAAGATCGGCGGGGCCTCGGTTCGGATACGCAGTATTTT.

J is TRBJ1-5 and V is TRBV9, with TRBD1 matching 7 bases. CDR1 is SGDLS and CDR2 is YYNGEE in the germline V gene. Trimming removed 6 bases from V and 1 base from J; junction bases left unmatched: 7. This CDR3 has 15 amino acids. This CDR3 is CASNRGSESNQPQHF. The CDR3 bases are TGTGCCAGCAACAGGGGTTCCGAAAGCAATCAGCCCCAGCATTTT.